Below are 2 T cell receptor beta chains sequenced from a single sample in a study of blood T cells in healthy people across ages. A second PCR of about 7 to 11 cycles used a sample-barcoded 5' primer and a J-beta primer mix. Each CDR3 protein gets one entry after TCRdb re-called the 5' RACE reads with MiXCR. The table includes 1.6 million or so distinct CDR3 sequences, approximately 32% detected once. The sequencing input was blood. The receptor source for this set is a woman in her twenties or thirties in good health.

The genes are TRBV29-1 and TRBJ2-5; possible D gene TRBD1, 7 bases. The CDR3 runs 15 residues. Germline CDR1 is SQVTM and CDR2 is ANQGSEA. Trimming took 4 bases from V and 5 from J, leaving 20 bases between them. This CDR3 reads CSVVGGVGTVETQYF. The DNA for the CDR3 is TGCAGCGTTGTAGGAGGGGTTGGGACAGTGGAGACCCAGTACTTC.

The V gene is TRBV28, the J gene TRBJ1-6; D unclear. Germline CDR1 and CDR2: MDHEN and SYDVKM. Trimming took 6 bases from V and 7 from J, leaving 7 bases between them. The CDR3 is 12 residues long. The CDR3 sequence: CASRVLNSPLHF. CDR3 DNA sequence: TGTGCCAGCAGAGTTTTAAATTCACCCCTCCACTTT.